These 24 T cell receptor beta chains came from one sample sequenced in a study of T cell responses to AZD1222 COVID-19 vaccine. Here immunoSEQ multiplex PCR was the method, and the copy in TCRdb shows in-frame clones only, minus some. The sample lists about 150,000 clones, approximately 91% occurring once. The sample here was peripheral blood, taken 28 days after the second AZD1222 dose. The receptors were sampled from an adult who received the AZD1222 COVID-19 vaccine.

This rearrangement joins TRBV19 to TRBJ1-2; D remains ambiguous. CDR3 length: 12 residues. Germline V CDR1 and CDR2: LNHDA, SQIVND (reference sequence). The V end was cut by 5 bases, the J end by 8 bases, with 12 bases between. CDR3 region: CASSWQPLGYTF. The CDR3 region has the DNA TGTGCCAGTAGTTGGCAGCCCTTAGGCTACACCTTC.

The chain is built from TRBV7-9 and TRBJ2-7; no reliable D call. This CDR3 is 11 amino acids long. V lost 5 bases to trimming and J lost 7 bases, with 9 bases between them. Germline V gene sequence: CDR1 SEHNR, CDR2 FQNEAQ (reference sequence). In DNA, the CDR3 is TGTGCCAGCAGCCCTCTAGAAGAGCAGTACTTC. This gives the protein CASSPLEEQYF.

The genes are TRBV15 and TRBJ1-2, with a weak D call TRBD1 (6 bases). V lost 6 bases and J lost 4, with 12 bases in between. This CDR3 has 13 amino acids. CDR1 is LNHNV, CDR2 YYDKDF, per germline (reference sequence). The CDR3 bases are TGTGCCACCAGTGTCACAGGGTCCTATGGCTACACCTTC. This encodes CATSVTGSYGYTF.

The rearrangement joins TRBV7-6 to TRBJ2-5, with D possibly being TRBD2 (5 bases). Germline V CDR1 and CDR2: SGHVS, FNYEAQ. The CDR3 has 16 residues. V dropped 0 bases and J dropped 5 bases, with 16 bases sitting between them. CDR3: CASSLATGLTGETQYF. For the CDR3, the DNA is TGTGCCAGCAGCTTAGCGACCGGACTCACGGGGGAGACCCAGTACTTC.

The chain employs TRBV3-1 (or the pseudogene TRBV3-2) and TRBJ2-5; TRBD2 matches at 11 bases. The CDR3 is 14 amino acids. Looked up from germline, CDR1 is LGHDT and CDR2 is YNNKEL (reference sequence). The V segment lost 6 bases and the J segment 5 bases; nucleotides outside the gene matches: 5. CDR3 region: CASSPTSGVETQYF. Here the CDR3 DNA reads TGTGCCAGCAGTCCGACTAGCGGGGTGGAGACCCAGTACTTC.

CDR3 nucleotide sequence: TGTGCCATCAGTCCCGATTGGGGAGATACGCAGTATTTT. Translated, it gives CAISPDWGDTQYF. The gene calls are TRBV10-3 and TRBJ2-3; unclear D gene. Germline assignment: CDR1 ENHRY and CDR2 SYGVKD. V lost 5 bases and J lost 5, with 11 bases in between. The CDR3 loop spans 13 amino acids.

J is TRBJ1-1 and V is TRBV19; no definite D call. V was trimmed by 4 bases and J by 10 bases, leaving 13 bases between them. The CDR3 length is 12 residues. Germline V CDR1 and CDR2: LNHDA, SQIVND (reference sequence). This CDR3 is CASSTLAGPAFF. The CDR3 DNA reads TGTGCCAGTAGTACGCTAGCGGGTCCAGCTTTCTTT. Drawing the rest from reference TRBV19 and TRBJ1-1, the complete variable domain is DGGITQSPKYLFRKEGQNVTLSCEQNLNHDAMYWYRQDPGQGLRLIYYSQIVNDFQKGDIAEGYSVSREKKESFPLTVTSAQKNPTAFYLCASSTLAGPAFFGQGTRLTVV.

The rearrangement uses TRBV6-5 and TRBJ2-7, with 7 nucleotides matching TRBD2. Germline CDR1 reads MNHEY; CDR2 reads SVGAGI. The CDR3 is made up of 14 amino acids. The V segment lost 2 bases and the J segment 6 bases; nucleotides outside the gene matches: 7. In nucleotides, the CDR3 is TGTGCCAGCAGTTACCCGGGAGGTATCGCCGAGCAGTACTTC. Its protein is CASSYPGGIAEQYF.

J is TRBJ2-3 and V is TRBV7-3, with D possibly called TRBD1 or TRBD2 (5 bases each). Trimming shortened V by 1 base and J by 6 bases, and 8 bases separated the two germline ends. This CDR3 region has 13 residues. Germline CDR1 and CDR2: SGHTA and FQGTGA. This chain's CDR3 is CASSLNEGDTQYF. The CDR3, as DNA: TGTGCCAGCAGCTTAAACGAGGGGGATACGCAGTATTTT.

CDR3 sequence reads: CASSLGGSGSILNEQFF. CDR3 nucleotide sequence: TGTGCCAGCAGCTTGGGGGGTAGCGGGAGTATTTTGAATGAGCAGTTCTTC. V and J are TRBV5-6 and TRBJ2-1; 9 nucleotides align to TRBD2. The ends lost 0 bases at V and 7 bases at J; junction bases unmatched: 11. Germline CDR1 SGHDT, CDR2 YYEEEE. The CDR3 runs 17 residues. Drawing the rest from reference TRBV5-6 and TRBJ2-1, the complete variable domain is DAGVTQSPTHLIKTRGQQVTLRCSPKSGHDTVSWYQQALGQGPQFIFQYYEEEERQRGNFPDRFSGHQFPNYSSELNVNALLLGDSALYLCASSLGGSGSILNEQFFGPGTRLTVL.

The chain recombines TRBV3-1 (or the pseudogene TRBV3-2) with TRBJ1-1; TRBD1 aligns across 7 bases. In germline, CDR1 is LGHDT, CDR2 YNNKEL (reference sequence). Trimming took 4 bases from V and 3 from J; bases not matched to a gene: 8. The CDR3 consists of 15 residues. CDR3 nucleotides: TGTGCCAGCAGCCGACAGGGAGGCGGAGACACTGAAGCTTTCTTT. This codes for CASSRQGGGDTEAFF.

The chain links TRBV6-5 to TRBJ2-5; D remains unclear. Trimming took 4 bases from V and 0 from J, leaving 9 bases between them. The germline V gene encodes CDR1 MNHEY and CDR2 SVGAGI. This CDR3 comprises 14 residues. The CDR3 bases are TGTGCCAGCAGTTCCCGACGTAACCAAGAGACCCAGTACTTC. Protein sequence: CASSSRRNQETQYF.

The chain carries TRBV30 and TRBJ1-6, with TRBD1 matching 12 bases. The CDR3 totals 13 residues. Unmatched junction bases numbered 3, after V lost 5 bases and J lost 10 bases. Germline loops: CDR1 GTSNPN, CDR2 SVGIG (reference sequence). CDR3 in amino acids: CAWSGTGGSPLHF. CDR3 nucleotides: TGTGCCTGGTCGGGGACAGGGGGCTCACCCCTCCACTTT.

In the case of this clone: The same CDR3 also results from other DNA sequences found in this sample. The genes are TRBV29-1 and TRBJ2-2; 7 bases agree with TRBD2. This CDR3 region has 15 residues. From germline, CDR1 is SQVTM and CDR2 ANQGSEA. J lost 0 bases, V lost 3 bases, and 4 bases had no gene match. In nucleotides, the CDR3 is TGCAGCGTTGAGGGGCTAGCGGCGAACACCGGGGAGCTGTTTTTT. This encodes CSVEGLAANTGELFF.

This clone was seen only once. The gene calls are TRBV11-2 and TRBJ2-3; either TRBD1 or TRBD2 may supply D (5 bases each). The CDR3 has 15 residues. The V gene lost 3 bases and the J gene lost 2 bases, with 12 bases spanning the gap. Germline V lookup: CDR1 SGHAT, CDR2 FQNNGV. This chain's CDR3 is CASSFRDLNTDTQYF. In DNA form, the CDR3 reads TGTGCCAGCAGCTTCCGGGACCTTAACACAGATACGCAGTATTTT.

The V call is TRBV14, the J call TRBJ1-1, with D unresolved. Trimming stripped 0 bases from V and 0 bases from J, with 26 bases between. Germline CDR1 is SGHDN and CDR2 is FVKESK. CDR3 length: 21 amino acids. CDR3 coding DNA: TGTGCCAGCAGCCAAGATCCCAGCGGAAAGAAACTACCTTACATGAACACTGAAGCTTTCTTT. Its protein is CASSQDPSGKKLPYMNTEAFF.

This chain links TRBV19 with TRBJ1-5; a possible D gene is TRBD1 (6 bases). Germline CDR1 LNHDA, CDR2 SQIVND (reference sequence). The CDR3 has 15 residues. Trimming removed 7 bases from V and 4 bases from J, with 17 bases in between. The CDR3 sequence: CASTQIGGGNQPQHF. The DNA of the CDR3 is TGTGCCAGTACCCAAATCGGAGGGGGAAATCAGCCCCAGCATTTT.

This rearrangement joins TRBV6-5 to TRBJ2-1, with 10 bases lining up with TRBD1. CDR3 length: 15 residues. Germline loops: CDR1 MNHEY, CDR2 SVGAGI. Unmatched junction bases numbered 11, after V lost 6 bases and J lost 9 bases. CDR3 loop: CASSPGTGVRGEQFF. DNA for the CDR3: TGTGCCAGCAGCCCCGGGACAGGGGTGAGAGGTGAGCAGTTCTTC.

This clone was seen repeatedly, ten times or more. V usage is TRBV4-2 and J usage is TRBJ2-1, with TRBD2 matching 11 bases. With V trimmed by 0 bases and J by 7 bases, 8 bases remained unmatched. The CDR3 loop spans 17 amino acids. The germline CDR1 and CDR2 sequences are LGHNA and YNFKEQ. Written as DNA, the CDR3 is TGTGCCAGCAGCCAAGATTATAGCGGGGGGGTTTTTAATGAGCAGTTCTTC. Residues: CASSQDYSGGVFNEQFF.

The rearrangement joins TRBV9 to TRBJ2-5; D is unresolved. Per germline, CDR1 SGDLS and CDR2 YYNGEE. The V end was cut by 4 bases, the J end by 2 bases, with 15 bases between. The CDR3 extends over 15 amino acids. This chain's CDR3 is CASSPSYPRQETQYF. In DNA, the CDR3 is TGTGCCAGCAGCCCCAGCTATCCCCGGCAAGAGACCCAGTACTTC.

CDR3 amino acids: CASTISGSFYEQYF. CDR3 in DNA: TGTGCCAGCACAATCTCAGGAAGTTTCTACGAGCAGTACTTC. The V and J genes are TRBV5-5 and TRBJ2-7; D ambiguous. The CDR3 length is 14 residues. Germline V CDR1 and CDR2: SGHKS, YYEKEE (reference sequence). V dropped 6 bases and J dropped 3 bases, with 16 bases sitting between them.

The chain employs TRBV2 and TRBJ1-5; D unclear. Trimming stripped 8 bases from V and 3 bases from J, with 5 bases between. CDR3 length equals 11 residues. Germline CDR1 and CDR2: SNHLY and FYNNEI. The CDR3 loop is CASGFNQPQHF. The CDR3 region has the DNA TGTGCCAGCGGATTCAATCAGCCCCAGCATTTT.

The table lists this clone with a count of one. The rearrangement joins TRBV9 to TRBJ2-7; TRBD2 matches 7 bases. With V trimmed by 4 bases and J by 2 bases, 9 bases remained unmatched. Germline CDR1 reads SGDLS; CDR2 reads YYNGEE. This CDR3 region has 15 residues. The CDR3 region is CASSLRAGLPYEQYF. In DNA form, the CDR3 reads TGTGCCAGCAGCCTACGAGCGGGACTACCCTACGAGCAGTACTTC.

This clone came up once. The chain joins TRBV30 to TRBJ1-6; TRBD1 matches 9 bases. Looked up from germline, CDR1 is GTSNPN and CDR2 is SVGIG (reference sequence). Unmatched junction bases numbered 3, after V lost 5 bases and J lost 7 bases. The CDR3 totals 13 residues. CDR3: CAWQTGGNSPLHF. In DNA form, the CDR3 reads TGTGCCTGGCAGACAGGGGGGAATTCACCCCTCCACTTT. The full variable domain, rest sourced from reference TRBV30 and TRBJ1-6, is SQTIHQWPATLVQPVGSPLSLECTVEGTSNPNLYWYRQAAGRGLQLLFYSVGIGQISSEVPQNLSASRPQDRQFILSSKKLLLSDSGFYLCAWQTGGNSPLHFGNGTRLTVT.